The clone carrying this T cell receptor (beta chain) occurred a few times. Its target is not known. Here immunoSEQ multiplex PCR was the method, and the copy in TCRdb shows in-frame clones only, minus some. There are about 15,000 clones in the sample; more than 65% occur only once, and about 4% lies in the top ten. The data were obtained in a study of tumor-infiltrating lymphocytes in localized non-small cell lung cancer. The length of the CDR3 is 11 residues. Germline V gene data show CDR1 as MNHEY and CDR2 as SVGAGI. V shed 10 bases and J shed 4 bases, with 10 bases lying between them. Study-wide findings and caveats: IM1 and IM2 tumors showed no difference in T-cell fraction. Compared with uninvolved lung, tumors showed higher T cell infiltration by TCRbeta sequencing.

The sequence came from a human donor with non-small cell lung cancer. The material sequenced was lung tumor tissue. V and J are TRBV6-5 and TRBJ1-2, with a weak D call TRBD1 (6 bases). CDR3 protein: CATGGFYGYTF. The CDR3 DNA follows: TGTGCCACCGGGGGCTTCTATGGCTACACCTTC.